One T cell receptor (beta chain) is described in this entry. Germline V gives CDR1 MDHEN, CDR2 SYDVKM. CDR3 length: 14 residues. The trim removed 4 bases at V and 4 bases at J, leaving 6 bases unmatched. This entry is derived from a study of control samples from healthy donors and cancer patients. Profiled with immunoSEQ multiplex PCR; TCRdb holds only in-frame clones, not every one. The table has about 51,000 clones, about 80% seen once. The sample consisted of blood. The sequence came from an older man in good health. J is TRBJ1-2 and V is TRBV28; 7 bases map to TRBD1. In nucleotides, the CDR3 is TGTGCCAGCAGTTCACAGGGGCGCCCCTATGGCTACACCTTC. Its protein is CASSSQGRPYGYTF.